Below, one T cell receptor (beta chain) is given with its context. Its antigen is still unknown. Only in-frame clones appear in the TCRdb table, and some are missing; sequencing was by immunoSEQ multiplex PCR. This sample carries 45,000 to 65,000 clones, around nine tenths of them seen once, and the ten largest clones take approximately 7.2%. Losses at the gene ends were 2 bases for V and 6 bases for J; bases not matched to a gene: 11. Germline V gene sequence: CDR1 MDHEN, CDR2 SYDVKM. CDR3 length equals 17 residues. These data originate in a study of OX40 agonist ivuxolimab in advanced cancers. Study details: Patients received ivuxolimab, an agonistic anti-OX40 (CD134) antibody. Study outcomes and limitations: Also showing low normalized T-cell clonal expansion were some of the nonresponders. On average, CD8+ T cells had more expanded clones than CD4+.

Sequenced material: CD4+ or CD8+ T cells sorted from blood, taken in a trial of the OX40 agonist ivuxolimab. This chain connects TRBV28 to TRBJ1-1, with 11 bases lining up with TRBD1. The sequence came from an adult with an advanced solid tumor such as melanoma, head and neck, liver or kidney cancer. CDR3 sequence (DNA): TGTGCCAGCAGTTTAAGGGGGACAGGGGGATTGCACTCTGAAGCTTTCTTT. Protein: CASSLRGTGGLHSEAFF.